The T cell receptor beta chain described here comes from a study of blood T cell repertoires in COVID-19. The wider study: Sites in the United States, Italy and Spain provided acute and convalescent COVID-19 samples.

Germline V gene data show CDR1 as KGHSH and CDR2 as LQKENI. The length of the CDR3 is 12 residues. V shed 2 bases, J shed 12 bases, and the junction held 5 bases outside the gene matches. TCRdb's table, derived via immunoSEQ multiplex PCR, lists solely in-frame clones and lacks some. The sample has 110,000 or so clones, around 84% seen once; the top ten hold about 8.5%. This receptor was obtained from a woman in her thirties or forties with acute or convalescent COVID-19. The chain carries TRBV18 and TRBJ2-3, with 7 bases matching TRBD1. Sequencing was performed on peripheral blood. CDR3 region: CASSPNRGFQYF. Here the CDR3 DNA reads TGTGCCAGCTCACCAAACAGGGGATTCCAGTATTTT.